Below, 8 T cell receptor beta chains from the same sample are listed, as sequenced in a study of T cells in women clearing cervical HPV infection listed by TCRdb under 2018. Receptor libraries were prepared by the immunoSEQ multiplex PCR assay. TCRdb carries this immuneACCESS record with in-frame sequences only. Its versions omit some clonotypes, under half of them owing to an unresolved V gene in the studies checked, with the rest unexplained. The sample table records 30,000 to 40,000 clones. The ten biggest clones cover approximately 6.6% of the sample. What was sequenced was blood buffy coat. The receptors shown here come from a woman between 18 and 75 years old with a cervical HPV16 infection that either progressed to CIN3+ or cleared (not recorded which).

Remarks on this clone: The read is 3 residues too short to cover the CDR3 end, so that end is filled in from the germline J gene. The chain recombines TRBV19 with TRBJ2-3, with 9 bases that match TRBD2. This CDR3 is 15 amino acids long. Trimming took 5 bases from V and 2 from J; bases not matched to a gene: 5. Looked up from germline, CDR1 is LNHDA and CDR2 is SQIVND (reference sequence). CDR3: CASSWASGDTDTQYF. The covered CDR3 bases are TGTGCCAGTAGTTGGGCTAGCGGGGACACAGATACG.

Points on this clone: The read is 3 residues too short to cover the CDR3 end, so that end is filled in from the germline J gene. The chain carries TRBV5-1 and TRBJ2-1; 12 positions agree with TRBD2. The V and J ends lost 4 bases and 5 bases, in that order; junction bases with no gene match: 7. CDR1 is SGHRS, CDR2 YFSETQ, per germline. The CDR3 has 16 amino acids. The DNA read from the CDR3 is TGCGCCAGCAGCCTCGGGACTAGCGGGTTTGACAATGAG. It yields the protein CASSLGTSGFDNE. From start to end, the CDR3 is CASSLGTSGFDNEQFF.

In regard to this clone: The read ends 3 residues before the CDR3 terminus; that terminus is restored from the germline J gene. The rearrangement links TRBV11-2 to TRBJ1-1; 8 bases fit TRBD1. With 5 bases clipped from V and 3 bases from J, the junction kept 5 bases outside the gene matches. The germline V gene encodes CDR1 SGHAT and CDR2 FQNNGV. CDR3 length: 14 residues. The CDR3 DNA, read in part, is TGTGCCAGCAGCAGCAGGGGGCTTGACACTGAA. This translates into CASSSRGLDTE. The whole CDR3 protein is CASSSRGLDTEAFF.

In regard to this clone: The CDR3 end lies 3 residues beyond the end of the read and is filled in from the germline J gene. The rearrangement joins TRBV30 to TRBJ2-3, with D perhaps matching TRBD1 (6 bases). The germline V gene has CDR1 GTSNPN and CDR2 SVGIG (reference sequence). The CDR3 contains 13 residues. CDR3 loop: CAWRQGQQETQYF. The covered CDR3 bases are TGTGCCTGGAGACAGGGCCAACAAGAGACG.

Worth noting for this clone: The DNA ends 3 residues before the CDR3 does, and the rest of the CDR3 is filled in from the germline J gene. V usage is TRBV5-4 and J usage is TRBJ1-1; the match to TRBD1 covers 7 bases. The CDR3 totals 13 residues. Losses at the gene ends were 3 bases for V and 3 bases for J; bases not matched to a gene: 2. Germline values: CDR1 SGHNT, CDR2 YYREEE (reference sequence). The CDR3 DNA, read in part, is TGTGCCAGCAGCTCCGGACAGGACACTGAA. Translation: CASSSGQDTE. The CDR3 in its entirety is CASSSGQDTEAFF.

As to this clone: The read ends 3 residues before the CDR3 terminus; that terminus is restored from the germline J gene. The chain is built from TRBV5-1 and TRBJ1-1, with 7 bases identical to TRBD1. Germline values: CDR1 SGHRS, CDR2 YFSETQ. J was trimmed by 3 bases and V by 4 bases; bases with no gene match: 6. The CDR3 has 14 amino acids. The CDR3 loop reads CASSPGQRDTEAFF. CDR3 bases read: TGCGCCAGCAGCCCGGGACAGAGAGACACTGAA.

Regarding this clone: The CDR3 extends 3 residues past the end of the read, so its final part is completed from the germline J gene. The chain employs TRBV30 and TRBJ1-2; D perhaps matches TRBD1 (6 bases). The germline V gene encodes CDR1 GTSNPN and CDR2 SVGIG (reference sequence). The CDR3 contains 12 residues. V gave up 4 bases and J gave up 4 bases, with 10 bases separating them. The CDR3 loop is CAWTGGGYGYTF. CDR3 DNA (partial): TGTGCCTGGACGGGGGGCGGCTATGGC.

Turning to this clone: The sequence runs out 3 residues before the end of the CDR3; the remainder is reconstructed from the germline J gene. The chain uses TRBV18 and TRBJ1-1; D is possibly TRBD1 (5 bases). Germline V gene data show CDR1 as KGHSH and CDR2 as LQKENI. The V gene lost 3 bases and the J gene lost 1 base, with 9 bases spanning the gap. This CDR3 comprises 14 residues. CDR3 sequence: CASSPVGGNTEAFF. The CDR3 bases that were read are TGTGCCAGCTCACCCGTGGGGGGGAACACTGAA. Filled out from reference TRBV18 and TRBJ1-1, the complete variable domain reads NAGVMQNPRHLVRRRGQEARLRCSPMKGHSHVYWYRQLPEEGLKFMVYLQKENIIDESGMPKERFSAEFPKEGPSILRIQQVVRGDSAAYFCASSPVGGNTEAFFGQGTRLTVV.